The clone carrying this TCR beta chain was found a few times. Its antigen is currently unknown. Researchers ran the PCR with 60 Vbeta and 13 Jbeta primers. Assay: immunoSEQ multiplex PCR; the TCRdb copy retains only in-frame clones and omits some. The data hold some 130,000 clones, with 8.9% observed a single time. The source of the sample is a study of cytomegalovirus exposure and HLA in healthy donors. Study-level information: An earlier analysis identified 117 million unique TCR beta sequences in about 180 million T cells. Study-level points and caveats: One variant, a missense change in DCLRE1C, was linked in a later analysis to TCR beta V- and J-gene trimming. Prior analysis indicated that the majority of TCR beta V segments exhibited productivity approximately 90% or approximately 30% of the time. A list of about 180 TCR beta chains associated with cytomegalovirus was given.

Trimming left V 0 bases short and J 4 bases short, with 16 bases between. In germline, CDR1 is SQVTM, CDR2 ANQGSEA. This CDR3 is built from 16 residues. The sequenced sample was PBMCs. The chain uses TRBV29-1 and TRBJ1-3; D might be TRBD1 (5 bases). The source is a woman aged 40-49 years in good health and CMV-seropositive. The CDR3 is CSVEDRRLGLGNTIYF. The DNA for the CDR3 is TGCAGCGTTGAAGATCGAAGGCTGGGGCTGGGAAACACCATATATTTT.